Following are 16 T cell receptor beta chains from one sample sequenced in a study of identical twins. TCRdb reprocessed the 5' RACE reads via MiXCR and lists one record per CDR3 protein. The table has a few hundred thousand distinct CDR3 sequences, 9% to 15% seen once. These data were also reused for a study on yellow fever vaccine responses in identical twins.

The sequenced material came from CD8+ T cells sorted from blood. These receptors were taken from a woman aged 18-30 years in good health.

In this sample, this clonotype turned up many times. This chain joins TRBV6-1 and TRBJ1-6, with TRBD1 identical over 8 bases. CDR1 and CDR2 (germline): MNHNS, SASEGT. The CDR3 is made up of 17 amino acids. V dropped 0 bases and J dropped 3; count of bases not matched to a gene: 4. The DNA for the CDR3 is TGTGCCAGCAGTGAAGCGCCAGGACAGGGCTATAATTCACCCCTCCACTTT. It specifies CASSEAPGQGYNSPLHF.

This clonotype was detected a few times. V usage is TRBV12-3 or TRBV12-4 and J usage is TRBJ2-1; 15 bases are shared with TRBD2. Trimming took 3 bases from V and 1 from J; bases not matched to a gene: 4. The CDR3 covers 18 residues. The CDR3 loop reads CASSLGTSGGQSYNEQFF. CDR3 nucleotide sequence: TGTGCCAGCAGTTTGGGGACTAGCGGGGGGCAGTCCTACAATGAGCAGTTCTTC.

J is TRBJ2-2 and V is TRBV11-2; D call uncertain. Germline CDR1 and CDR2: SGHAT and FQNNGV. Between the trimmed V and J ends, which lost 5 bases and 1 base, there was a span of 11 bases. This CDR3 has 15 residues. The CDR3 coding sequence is TGTGCCAGCAGCCCCCCTCCCCAGAACACCGGGGAGCTGTTTTTT. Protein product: CASSPPPQNTGELFF.

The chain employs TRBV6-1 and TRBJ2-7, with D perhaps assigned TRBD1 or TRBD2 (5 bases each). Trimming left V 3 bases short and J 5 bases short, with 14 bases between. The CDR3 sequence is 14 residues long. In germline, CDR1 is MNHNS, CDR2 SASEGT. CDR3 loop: CASSEGQDWNEQYV. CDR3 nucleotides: TGTGCCAGCAGTGAGGGGCAGGACTGGAACGAGCAGTACGTC.

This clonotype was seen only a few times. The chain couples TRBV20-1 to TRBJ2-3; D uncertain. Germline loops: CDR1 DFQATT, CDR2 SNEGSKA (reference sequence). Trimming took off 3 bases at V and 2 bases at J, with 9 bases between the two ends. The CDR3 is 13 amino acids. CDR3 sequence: CSASGLSTDTQYF. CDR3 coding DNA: TGCAGTGCTAGTGGCCTTTCCACAGATACGCAGTATTTT.

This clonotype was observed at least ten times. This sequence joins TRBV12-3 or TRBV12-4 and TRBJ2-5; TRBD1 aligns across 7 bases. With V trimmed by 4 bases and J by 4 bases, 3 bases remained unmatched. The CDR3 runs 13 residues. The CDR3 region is CASSSTGLETQYF. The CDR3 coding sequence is TGTGCCAGCAGTTCGACAGGGTTAGAGACCCAGTACTTC.

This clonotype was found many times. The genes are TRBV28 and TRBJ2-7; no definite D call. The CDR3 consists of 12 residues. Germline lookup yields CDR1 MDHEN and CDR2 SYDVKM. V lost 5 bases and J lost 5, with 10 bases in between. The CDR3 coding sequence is TGTGCCAGCAGTCGCCCGGGCGACGAGCAGTACTTC. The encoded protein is CASSRPGDEQYF.

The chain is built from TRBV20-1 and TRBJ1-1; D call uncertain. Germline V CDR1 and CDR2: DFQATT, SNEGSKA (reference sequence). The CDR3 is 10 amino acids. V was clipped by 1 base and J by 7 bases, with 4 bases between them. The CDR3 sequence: CSARVVEAFF. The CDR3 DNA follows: TGCAGTGCTAGAGTAGTTGAAGCTTTCTTT.

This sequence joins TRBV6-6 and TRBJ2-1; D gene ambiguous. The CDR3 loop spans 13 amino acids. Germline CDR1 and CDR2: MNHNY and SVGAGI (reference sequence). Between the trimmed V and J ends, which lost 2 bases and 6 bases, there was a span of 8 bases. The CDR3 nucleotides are TGTGCCAGCAGTTACACAGAGCGCAATGAGCAGTTCTTC. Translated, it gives CASSYTERNEQFF.

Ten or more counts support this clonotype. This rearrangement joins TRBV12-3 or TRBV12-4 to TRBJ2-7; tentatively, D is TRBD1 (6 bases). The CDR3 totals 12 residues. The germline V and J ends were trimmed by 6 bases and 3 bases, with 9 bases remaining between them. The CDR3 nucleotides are TGTGCCAGCAGCACGGACAGCTACGAGCAGTACTTC. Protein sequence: CASSTDSYEQYF.

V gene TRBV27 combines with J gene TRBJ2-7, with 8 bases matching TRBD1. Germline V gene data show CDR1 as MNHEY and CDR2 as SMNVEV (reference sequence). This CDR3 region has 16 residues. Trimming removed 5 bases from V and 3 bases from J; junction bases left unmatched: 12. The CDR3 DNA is TGTGCCAGCAGTGGACAGGGAGGCCCCCCCTTCTACGAGCAGTACGTC. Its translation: CASSGQGGPPFYEQYV.

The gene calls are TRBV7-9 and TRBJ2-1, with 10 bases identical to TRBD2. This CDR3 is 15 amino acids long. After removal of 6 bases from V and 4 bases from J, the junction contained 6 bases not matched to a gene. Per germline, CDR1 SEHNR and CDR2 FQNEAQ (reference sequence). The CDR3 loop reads CASSISGRAYNEQFF. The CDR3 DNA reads TGTGCCAGCAGTATAAGCGGGAGGGCATACAATGAGCAGTTCTTC.

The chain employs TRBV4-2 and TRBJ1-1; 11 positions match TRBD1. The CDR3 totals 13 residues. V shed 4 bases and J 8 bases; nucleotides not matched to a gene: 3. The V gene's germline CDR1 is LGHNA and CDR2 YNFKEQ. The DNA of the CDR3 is TGTGCCAGCAGCCCGGGACAGGGGGGCGAAGCTTTCTTT. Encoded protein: CASSPGQGGEAFF.

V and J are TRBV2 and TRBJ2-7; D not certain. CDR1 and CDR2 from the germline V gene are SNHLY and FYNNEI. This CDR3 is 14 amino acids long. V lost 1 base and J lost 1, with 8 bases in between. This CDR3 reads CASSEGGPSYEQYV. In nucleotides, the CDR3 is TGTGCCAGCAGTGAAGGCGGCCCGTCCTACGAGCAGTACGTC.

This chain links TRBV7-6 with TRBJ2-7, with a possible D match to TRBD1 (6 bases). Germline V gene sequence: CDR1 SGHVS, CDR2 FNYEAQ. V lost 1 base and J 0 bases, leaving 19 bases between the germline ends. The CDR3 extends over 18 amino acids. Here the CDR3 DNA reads TGTGCCAGCAGCTTAGTAGGGGGTTCAAACAGGATCTCCTACGAGCAGTACTTC. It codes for CASSLVGGSNRISYEQYF.

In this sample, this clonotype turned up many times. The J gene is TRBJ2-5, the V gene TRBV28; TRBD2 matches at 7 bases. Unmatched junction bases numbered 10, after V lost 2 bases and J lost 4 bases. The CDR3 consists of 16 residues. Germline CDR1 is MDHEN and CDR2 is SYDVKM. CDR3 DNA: TGTGCCAGCAGTTTAGGCGCTAGCGGCCAGGGAGAGACCCAGTACTTC. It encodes CASSLGASGQGETQYF.